This T cell receptor beta chain was identified during a study of blood T cell repertoires in COVID-19 (dated by TCRdb to about 2020). About the investigation overall: Samples from collaborators originated in the United States, Italy and Spain and spanned both the acute and convalescent phases of COVID-19. The prospective study material was composed of cDNA or gDNA derived from T cells, B-cell-depleted T cells, or PBMCs. The dataset comprised deeply sampled blood TCRbeta repertoires from subjects exposed to, actively infected with, or recovered from COVID-19. The repertoires were released in a freely available public database intended as a resource for research on the immune response to SARS-CoV-2. The samples were drawn from the first 160 participants of the ongoing ImmuneRACE study and from roughly 1,300 subjects provided by 6 global collaborators. A de-identified subject ID, COVID-19 status, age in years and sex were almost always included in the sample metadata. Where available, HLA class I and class II types were taken from metadata supplied by the sample provider and were not determined by assay-based typing.

Broader findings and caveats from the paper: The quantity of clinical and demographic metadata differed by source and by participant and was supplied without curation.

A note on this clone: Its antigen specificity is not known. Per-base qualities were not stored, and no clone one base away is much larger.

Whole blood was collected in K2EDTA tubes by collaborating institutions according to the institutions' own protocols. Collaborator samples were shipped for TCRbeta analysis as frozen whole blood, isolated PBMCs, or DNA extracted from either sample type. The CDR3 starts with the cysteine, ends with the phenylalanine, and has 15 residues. The retained sequence is limited to the CDR3, 45 bases, with the frame set at the first base. According to the germline V gene, CDR1 reads MNHEY and CDR2 reads SVGAGI. Trimming takes 5 bases off V and 4 bases off J; junction bases not matched to a gene: 7. TCRbeta CDR3 regions were amplified from genomic DNA by means of the immunoSEQ Assay, a bias-controlled multiplex PCR. Processing in the source paper ran as follows. The number of nucleated cells in each sample was estimated by amplification of reference gene primers within the assay. To quantify the absolute abundance of each unique TCRbeta CDR3 rearrangement, sequence reads were collapsed and filtered. For each sample, productive Simpson clonality was calculated as the square root of Simpson's diversity index over productive rearrangements. The table was pulled from immuneACCESS by TCRdb, which kept in-frame rearrangements only. Such tables lose some clones; where checked, under half of the loss comes from unresolved V genes, and the rest has no known cause. V and J calls and clone size are copied from that table; D and trimming were computed from the DNA. The sample table shows 100,000 to 150,000 clones, and approximately 84% are seen once. The ten largest clones capture approximately 18% of the sample.

This chain joins TRBV6-5 to TRBJ1-2; 10 central bases correspond to TRBD1. Sequences were obtained from peripheral blood. This clonotype originated in a woman of 80 years or more with acute or convalescent COVID-19. At the DNA level, the sequence is TGTGCCAGCAGTACCCTCCGACAGGGGGCCTATGGCTACACCTTC. The encoded protein is CASSTLRQGAYGYTF.